This T cell receptor (beta chain) was recovered during a study of cytomegalovirus exposure and HLA in healthy donors. In this sample, this clone turned up once. There are 14 residues in the CDR3. V was pared by 1 base and J by 1 base, with 5 bases between. Germline V CDR1 and CDR2: LNHDA, SQIVND (reference sequence). The PCR ran on 60 Vbeta and 13 Jbeta primers. Sequencing was performed with immunoSEQ multiplex PCR; in TCRdb, only in-frame clones are kept and a portion is missing. The profile shows approximately 170,000 clones, roughly 72% of them singletons. Source material: PBMCs. The chain joins TRBV19 to TRBJ1-5; D call uncertain. The TCR originated in a middle-aged man in good health and CMV-seronegative. The CDR3 nucleotides read TGTGCCAGTAGTATAGTCGGGAGCAATCAGCCCCAGCATTTT. Translation gives CASSIVGSNQPQHF.